The 26 T cell receptor beta chains given below trace back to one sample, sequenced in a study of multiple sclerosis patients with progressive multifocal leukoencephalopathy. The time point: time of PML onset. Some clones are missing from TCRdb's copy, which holds only in-frame ones; the method was immunoSEQ multiplex PCR. The table has more than 30,000 clones, over 80% seen once; the top ten hold approximately 6%. Material: PBMCs, obtained from a patient treated with natalizumab. The receptors originated from a middle-aged woman with progressive multifocal leukoencephalopathy.

This chain connects TRBV7-6 to TRBJ2-5; 8 bases map to TRBD2. CDR3 length equals 15 residues. J lost 0 bases, V lost 2 bases, and 2 bases had no gene match. CDR1 and CDR2 from the germline V gene are SGHVS and FNYEAQ. This chain's CDR3 is CASSLPSGHQETQYF. CDR3 nucleotides: TGTGCCAGCAGCTTACCTAGCGGGCACCAAGAGACCCAGTACTTC.

The V and J genes are TRBV18 and TRBJ2-7; no firm D call. From germline, CDR1 is KGHSH and CDR2 LQKENI. The CDR3 is 11 residues long. Trimming took 6 bases from V and 5 from J, leaving 8 bases between them. The CDR3 DNA sequence: TGTGCCAGCTCCCTAGGGAACGAGCAGTACTTC. Translation: CASSLGNEQYF.

The chain combines TRBV5-1 with TRBJ2-4; 11 positions match TRBD1. V shed 2 bases, J shed 3 bases, and the junction held 4 bases outside the gene matches. The germline CDR1 and CDR2 sequences are SGHRS and YFSETQ. This CDR3 is 16 amino acids long. The CDR3 region has the DNA TGCGCCAGCAGCTTTGGACAGGGGGCAGGCAAAAACATTCAGTACTTC. It codes for CASSFGQGAGKNIQYF.

The V call is TRBV5-1, the J call TRBJ2-7; D is perhaps TRBD1 or TRBD2 (6 bases each). Germline loops: CDR1 SGHRS, CDR2 YFSETQ. V was shortened by 5 bases and J by 2 bases, with 17 bases between the two germline ends. This CDR3 comprises 15 residues. The CDR3 coding sequence is TGCGCCAGCAGTTCGGAAACAGGGAGGACCTACGAGCAGTACTTC. It is translated as CASSSETGRTYEQYF. The entire variable domain, with the rest obtained from reference TRBV5-1 and TRBJ2-7, is as follows: KAGVTQTPRYLIKTRGQQVTLSCSPISGHRSVSWYQQTPGQGLQFLFEYFSETQRNKGNFPGRFSGRQFSNSRSEMNVSTLELGDSALYLCASSSETGRTYEQYFGPGTRLTVT.

V usage is TRBV5-4 and J usage is TRBJ1-3; D is undetermined. The germline V gene has CDR1 SGHNT and CDR2 YYREEE (reference sequence). This CDR3 has 15 residues. V lost 0 bases and J lost 0, with 7 bases in between. The CDR3 DNA follows: TGTGCCAGCAGCTTGGTGTCCAGCTCTGGAAACACCATATATTTT. Its translation is CASSLVSSSGNTIYF.

The chain has TRBV19 and TRBJ1-2, with D possibly matching TRBD1 (5 bases). Germline assignment: CDR1 LNHDA and CDR2 SQIVND (reference sequence). This CDR3 is 12 amino acids long. V shed 7 bases and J shed 7 bases, with 13 bases lying between them. CDR3 protein: CASKEGPSGYTF. CDR3 sequence (DNA): TGTGCCAGTAAGGAGGGGCCGAGTGGCTACACCTTC. Looking up the rest from reference TRBV19 and TRBJ1-2 gives the full variable domain: DGGITQSPKYLFRKEGQNVTLSCEQNLNHDAMYWYRQDPGQGLRLIYYSQIVNDFQKGDIAEGYSVSREKKESFPLTVTSAQKNPTAFYLCASKEGPSGYTFGSGTRLTVV.

This clone was seen a handful of times. The chain joins TRBV19 to TRBJ1-5, with TRBD1 matching over 10 bases. J gave up 2 bases and V 4 bases, and 2 bases lay outside the gene matches. This CDR3 region has 15 residues. CDR1 and CDR2 (germline): LNHDA, SQIVND (reference sequence). CDR3 region: CASSRGTGGNQPQHF. For the CDR3, the DNA is TGTGCCAGTAGTAGGGGGACAGGGGGCAATCAGCCCCAGCATTTT.

J is TRBJ1-4 and V is TRBV28, with D tentatively TRBD1 (6 bases). The length of the CDR3 is 14 residues. The germline V and J ends were trimmed by 3 bases and 8 bases, with 13 bases remaining between them. Germline CDR1 is MDHEN and CDR2 is SYDVKM. CDR3 in amino acids: CASSFKPQGEKLFF. CDR3 sequence (DNA): TGTGCCAGCAGTTTCAAGCCTCAGGGGGAAAAACTGTTTTTT.

The chain couples TRBV6-5 to TRBJ2-1; TRBD2 matches 12 bases. The trim removed 4 bases at V and 6 bases at J, leaving 1 base unmatched. This CDR3 contains 14 residues. CDR1 and CDR2 (germline): MNHEY, SVGAGI. The CDR3 DNA reads as TGTGCCAGCAGTTCGGGACTAGCGGGCAATGAGCAGTTCTTC. Translating it yields CASSSGLAGNEQFF.

The chain recombines TRBV7-4 with TRBJ2-7; 7 nucleotides match TRBD1. The V and J ends lost 1 base and 0 bases, in that order; junction bases with no gene match: 6. The CDR3 length is 16 residues. Germline V gene sequence: CDR1 SGHVT, CDR2 SQSDAQ. This chain's CDR3 is CASSLGKGQFSYEQYF. In nucleotides, the CDR3 is TGTGCCAGCAGCTTAGGGAAGGGACAGTTCTCCTACGAGCAGTACTTC.

The V call is TRBV5-1, the J call TRBJ2-7, with D hard to call. V was pared by 0 bases and J by 2 bases, with 12 bases between. The CDR3 is 15 residues long. The germline CDR1 and CDR2 sequences are SGHRS and YFSETQ. CDR3 residues: CASSLAPDPTYEQYF. CDR3 coding DNA: TGCGCCAGCAGCTTGGCCCCAGACCCGACCTACGAGCAGTACTTC.

This chain joins TRBV18 and TRBJ2-7; the D is unclear. V lost 3 bases and J lost 3, with 18 bases in between. The length of the CDR3 is 16 residues. Germline V gene data show CDR1 as KGHSH and CDR2 as LQKENI. This CDR3 is CASSPWTKGPIYEQYF. The CDR3 nucleotides are TGTGCCAGCTCACCGTGGACCAAGGGCCCGATCTACGAGCAGTACTTC.

The chain links TRBV4-3 to TRBJ1-1, with D perhaps matching TRBD1 (5 bases). Per the germline V gene, CDR1 is LGHNA and CDR2 is YSLEER. Deletions cut 2 bases from V and 1 base from J, with 8 bases between. The CDR3 has 14 residues. The CDR3 DNA reads TGCGCCAGCAGCCAACGGGACGGGAACACTGAAGCTTTCTTT. It specifies CASSQRDGNTEAFF.

The chain links TRBV27 to TRBJ2-7, with 9 positions matching TRBD1. The CDR3 extends over 17 amino acids. V dropped 5 bases and J dropped 3; count of bases not matched to a gene: 14. Germline lookup yields CDR1 MNHEY and CDR2 SMNVEV (reference sequence). CDR3 residues: CASSRPVSGTGHYEQYF. The CDR3 DNA reads TGTGCCAGCAGTCGTCCCGTATCCGGGACAGGGCACTACGAGCAGTACTTC.

The V call is TRBV19, the J call TRBJ2-1, with a possible D match to TRBD2 (6 bases). The CDR3 is 15 amino acids. From germline, CDR1 is LNHDA and CDR2 SQIVND (reference sequence). V lost 2 bases and J lost 0, with 8 bases in between. The CDR3 DNA reads as TGTGCCAGTAGTATAACGGGGGACTCCTACAATGAGCAGTTCTTC. It is translated as CASSITGDSYNEQFF.

CDR3 sequence (DNA): TGTGCCAGCAGCTTAACAGGGAACACTGAAGCTTTCTTT. It translates to CASSLTGNTEAFF. The chain joins TRBV7-8 to TRBJ1-1, with D possibly being TRBD1 (5 bases). Germline V CDR1 and CDR2: SGHVS, FQNEAQ. Trimming cost V 2 bases and J 1 base, with 5 bases left between them. The CDR3 spans 13 residues.

The V gene is TRBV14, the J gene TRBJ1-1; 8 bases map to TRBD1. Germline assignment: CDR1 SGHDN and CDR2 FVKESK. V gave up 4 bases and J gave up 3 bases; unmatched junction bases: 7. This CDR3 contains 15 residues. CDR3 residues: CASSPLGQGDTEAFF. The CDR3 DNA reads TGTGCCAGCAGCCCTCTCGGACAGGGTGACACTGAAGCTTTCTTT.

This clone has more than one count but fewer than ten. The genes are TRBV7-9 and TRBJ2-3; 8 bases are shared with TRBD2. This CDR3 spans 15 amino acids. Germline V lookup: CDR1 SEHNR, CDR2 FQNEAQ (reference sequence). V dropped 5 bases and J dropped 6; count of bases not matched to a gene: 10. This CDR3 is CASSSGSSGLDTQYF. The CDR3 DNA sequence: TGTGCCAGCAGCAGTGGGTCTAGCGGGCTGGATACGCAGTATTTT.

The rearrangement links TRBV7-2 to TRBJ2-1; 10 bases align to TRBD2. The CDR3 contains 15 residues. The junction had 5 bases not matched to a gene; V was cut back by 2 bases and J by 7 bases. CDR1 is SGHTA, CDR2 FQGNSA, per germline. CDR3 nucleotide sequence: TGTGCCAGCAGCTTAAGCGGGAGGGTGTCAAATGAGCAGTTCTTC. Its translation: CASSLSGRVSNEQFF.

The CDR3 loop reads CASGLLTGSSPLHF. The CDR3 region has the DNA TGTGCTAGTGGTTTGTTGACAGGGTCCTCACCCCTCCACTTT. The rearrangement joins TRBV12-5 to TRBJ1-6, with 7 bases fitting TRBD1. V was clipped by 2 bases and J by 10 bases; unmatched bases: 5. The CDR3 covers 14 residues. In germline, CDR1 is LGHNT, CDR2 FRNRAP.

The chain combines TRBV7-9 with TRBJ2-1, with D possibly matching TRBD1 (6 bases). V lost 5 bases, J lost 4 bases, and 18 bases lay in between. In germline, CDR1 is SEHNR, CDR2 FQNEAQ (reference sequence). The CDR3 runs 16 residues. The CDR3 spells CASSRSRDTGYNEQFF. As DNA, the CDR3 is TGTGCCAGCAGCCGATCCCGGGACACAGGTTACAATGAGCAGTTCTTC. Filled out from reference TRBV7-9 and TRBJ2-1, the complete variable domain reads DTGVSQNPRHKITKRGQNVTFRCDPISEHNRLYWYRQTLGQGPEFLTYFQNEAQLEKSRLLSDRFSAERPKGSFSTLEIQRTEQGDSAMYLCASSRSRDTGYNEQFFGPGTRLTVL.

CDR3 loop: CASSYLQGDEQYF. DNA of the CDR3: TGTGCCAGCAGTTACCTACAGGGTGACGAGCAGTACTTC. This chain joins TRBV6-6 and TRBJ2-7, with a weak D call TRBD1 (6 bases). This CDR3 has 13 residues. The germline V and J ends were trimmed by 2 bases and 5 bases, with 10 bases remaining between them. Germline CDR1 MNHNY, CDR2 SVGAGI (reference sequence).

The count of this clone is one. The chain links TRBV5-1 to TRBJ1-5, with D unclear. Trimming pared 4 bases from V and 2 bases from J, leaving 10 bases between. CDR1 is SGHRS and CDR2 is YFSETQ in the germline V gene. This CDR3 has 14 residues. The CDR3 reads CASSPGSGNQPQHF. The DNA of the CDR3 is TGCGCCAGCAGCCCGGGTTCCGGCAATCAGCCCCAGCATTTT.

The chain carries TRBV5-1 and TRBJ1-1; the D is unclear. Trimming removed 0 bases from V and 6 bases from J, with 9 bases in between. Germline V gene data show CDR1 as SGHRS and CDR2 as YFSETQ. The CDR3 consists of 13 residues. The CDR3 region has the DNA TGCGCCAGCAGCTTGGGTCACTCCCCTGAAGCTTTCTTT. This encodes CASSLGHSPEAFF. The variable domain in full, completed from reference TRBV5-1 and TRBJ1-1, reads KAGVTQTPRYLIKTRGQQVTLSCSPISGHRSVSWYQQTPGQGLQFLFEYFSETQRNKGNFPGRFSGRQFSNSRSEMNVSTLELGDSALYLCASSLGHSPEAFFGQGTRLTVV.

The rearrangement joins TRBV27 to TRBJ1-1; TRBD1 aligns across 7 bases. Trimming removed 10 bases from V and 4 bases from J; junction bases left unmatched: 12. Germline CDR1 MNHEY, CDR2 SMNVEV (reference sequence). The CDR3 sequence is 14 residues long. For the CDR3, the DNA is TGTGCCACCAGGGGGTTGCAAGGGGGCACTGAAGCTTTCTTT. It specifies CATRGLQGGTEAFF.

The genes are TRBV6-1 and TRBJ2-5; 10 bases are a match to TRBD2. The end of the DNA is better explained by TRBJ2-7, so the J call may be wrong. Looked up from germline, CDR1 is MNHNS and CDR2 is SASEGT. CDR3 length equals 15 residues. The DNA for the CDR3 is TGTGCCAGCAGTGGGCAGCGGGAGGGCCGCAACGAGCAGTACTTC. This gives the protein CASSGQREGRNEQYF.